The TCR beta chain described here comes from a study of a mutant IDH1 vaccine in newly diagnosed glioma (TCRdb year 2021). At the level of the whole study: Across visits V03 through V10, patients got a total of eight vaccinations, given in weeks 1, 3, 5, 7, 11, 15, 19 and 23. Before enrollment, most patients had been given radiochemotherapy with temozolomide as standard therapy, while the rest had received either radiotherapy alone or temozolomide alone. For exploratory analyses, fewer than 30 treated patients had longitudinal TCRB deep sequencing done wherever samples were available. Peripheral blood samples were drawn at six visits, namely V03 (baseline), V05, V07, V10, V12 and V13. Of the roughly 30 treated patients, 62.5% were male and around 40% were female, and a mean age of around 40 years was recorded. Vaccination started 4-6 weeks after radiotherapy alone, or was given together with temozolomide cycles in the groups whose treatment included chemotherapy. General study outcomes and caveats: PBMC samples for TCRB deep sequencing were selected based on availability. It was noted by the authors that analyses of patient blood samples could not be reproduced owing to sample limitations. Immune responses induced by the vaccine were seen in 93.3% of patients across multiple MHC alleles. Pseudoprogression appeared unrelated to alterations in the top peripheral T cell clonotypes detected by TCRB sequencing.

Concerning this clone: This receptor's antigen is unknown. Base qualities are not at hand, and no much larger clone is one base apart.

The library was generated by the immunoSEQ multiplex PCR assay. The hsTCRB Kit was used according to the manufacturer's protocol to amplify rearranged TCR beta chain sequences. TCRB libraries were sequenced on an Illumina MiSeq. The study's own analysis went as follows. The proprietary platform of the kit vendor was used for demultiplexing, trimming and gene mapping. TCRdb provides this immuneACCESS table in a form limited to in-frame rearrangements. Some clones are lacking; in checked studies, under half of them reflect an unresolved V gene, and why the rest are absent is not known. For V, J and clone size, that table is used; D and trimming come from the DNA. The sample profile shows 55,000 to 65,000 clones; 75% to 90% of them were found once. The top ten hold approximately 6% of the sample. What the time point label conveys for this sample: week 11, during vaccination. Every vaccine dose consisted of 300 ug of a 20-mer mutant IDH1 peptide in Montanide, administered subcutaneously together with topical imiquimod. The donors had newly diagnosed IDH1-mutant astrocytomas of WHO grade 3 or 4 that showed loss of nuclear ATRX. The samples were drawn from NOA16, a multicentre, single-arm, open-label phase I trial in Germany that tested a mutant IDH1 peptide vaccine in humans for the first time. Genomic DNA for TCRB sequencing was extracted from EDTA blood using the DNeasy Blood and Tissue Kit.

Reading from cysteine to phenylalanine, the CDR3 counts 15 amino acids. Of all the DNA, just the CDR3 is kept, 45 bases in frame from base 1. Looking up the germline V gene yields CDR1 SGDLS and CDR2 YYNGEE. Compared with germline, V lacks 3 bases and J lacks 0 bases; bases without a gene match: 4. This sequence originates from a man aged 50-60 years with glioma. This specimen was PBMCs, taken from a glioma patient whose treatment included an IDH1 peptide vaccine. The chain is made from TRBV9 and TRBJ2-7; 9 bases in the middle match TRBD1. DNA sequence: TGTGCCAGCAGCGAGGGACAGGGCCTCTCCTACGAGCAGTACTTC. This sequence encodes CASSEGQGLSYEQYF.